These 11 T cell receptor beta chains originate from one sample sequenced in a study of neurological immune-mediated disorders. One entry per CDR3 protein results from TCRdb running MiXCR on the 5' RACE reads. Counted here are about 70,000 distinct CDR3 sequences, 3.2% occurring once; the ten biggest clones make up about 5%. The sequencing sample was made of PBMCs. The receptors stem from a woman in her forties or fifties with multiple sclerosis.

The sample holds many counts of this clonotype. The chain carries TRBV12-3 or TRBV12-4 and TRBJ2-2, with TRBD2 matching over 11 bases. The CDR3 runs to 15 residues. V trimming: 3 bases; J trimming: 5 bases; junction bases outside the gene matches: 2. CDR3 residues: CASSFGTSGTGELFF. In DNA, the CDR3 is TGTGCCAGCAGTTTCGGGACTAGCGGAACCGGGGAGCTGTTTTTT.

This clonotype was seen at least ten times. The genes are TRBV27 and TRBJ2-7; D may correspond to TRBD1 or TRBD2 (6 bases each). The CDR3 totals 13 residues. The germline gives CDR1 MNHEY, CDR2 SMNVEV (reference sequence). V shed 2 bases and J shed 6 bases, with 11 bases lying between them. The CDR3 protein is CASSLKKGGEQYV. The CDR3 nucleotides are TGTGCCAGCAGTTTAAAAAAGGGGGGCGAGCAGTACGTC.

This clonotype was seen many times. The V gene is TRBV5-5, the J gene TRBJ1-6; D unclear. The germline V gene has CDR1 SGHKS and CDR2 YYEKEE (reference sequence). The V and J ends lost 0 bases and 8 bases respectively, with 6 bases between them. The CDR3 sequence is 13 residues long. The CDR3 is CASSLGPDSPLHF. For the CDR3, the DNA is TGTGCCAGCAGCTTGGGGCCAGATTCACCCCTCCACTTT.

Many counts were recorded for this clonotype. The genes are TRBV5-1 and TRBJ2-2; the D gene is possibly TRBD1 (5 bases). The germline V gene encodes CDR1 SGHRS and CDR2 YFSETQ. The V end lost 6 bases, the J end lost 4 bases, and 13 bases lay between the germline ends. The CDR3 runs to 14 residues. The CDR3 DNA reads TGCGCCAGCATGTTAAGGGGAAGCACCGGGGAGCTGTTTTTT. It specifies CASMLRGSTGELFF.

This clonotype was seen ten or more times. The chain recombines TRBV20-1 with TRBJ2-2, with 8 bases lining up with TRBD2. Trimming at V came to 3 bases and at J to 4 bases, leaving 7 bases not matched to a gene. CDR1 is DFQATT and CDR2 is SNEGSKA in the germline V gene (reference sequence). CDR3 size: 15 residues. The CDR3 DNA sequence: TGCAGTGCTAGTGCGGGGGGCTCGGGCACCGGGGAGCTGTTTTTT. The encoded protein is CSASAGGSGTGELFF.

This clonotype appeared many times. The CDR3 DNA follows: TGTGCCATCAGTCCGCTAGGGGGGCTGAGCACAGATACGCAGTATTTT. Its protein product is CAISPLGGLSTDTQYF. The V gene is TRBV10-3, the J gene TRBJ2-3; D might be TRBD1 or TRBD2, each matching 6 bases. The germline gives CDR1 ENHRY, CDR2 SYGVKD. V was cut by 5 bases and J by 0 bases, with 15 bases left in between. The length of the CDR3 is 16 residues.

This chain uses TRBV9 with TRBJ2-1; D may be TRBD2 (6 bases). This CDR3 comprises 15 residues. With 0 bases removed from V and 4 bases from J, the gap between germline ends came to 11 bases. Germline CDR1 SGDLS, CDR2 YYNGEE. The CDR3 coding sequence is TGTGCCAGCAGCGTAGGGGGAGGCAGTTACAATGAGCAGTTCTTC. Its protein product is CASSVGGGSYNEQFF.

This clonotype was counted many times. The chain is built from TRBV6-4 and TRBJ2-3, with D possibly being TRBD2 (6 bases). Germline V lookup: CDR1 MRHNA, CDR2 SNTAGT. CDR3 length equals 14 residues. Trimming removed 0 bases at V and 4 bases at J, with 8 bases between. The CDR3 spells CASSDSRDPDTQYF. CDR3 nucleotides: TGTGCCAGCAGTGACTCGCGGGACCCAGATACGCAGTATTTT.

This clonotype was observed at least ten times. This chain connects TRBV7-2 to TRBJ2-7, with 8 positions matching TRBD1. The ends lost 5 bases at V and 0 bases at J; junction bases unmatched: 6. The length of the CDR3 is 15 residues. CDR1 and CDR2 (germline): SGHTA, FQGNSA. The chain's CDR3 is CASSLRTGSSYEQYV. The CDR3 DNA is TGTGCCAGCAGCCTCCGGACAGGGAGCTCCTACGAGCAGTACGTC.

This clonotype showed up many times. V is TRBV6-1 and J is TRBJ1-6, with D uncertain. The CDR3 totals 15 residues. Germline values: CDR1 MNHNS, CDR2 SASEGT. V lost 8 bases, J lost 0 bases, and 11 bases lay in between. The CDR3 DNA follows: TGTGCCAGCTTGATGGAGAGCTCCTATAATTCACCCCTCCACTTT. Translated: CASLMESSYNSPLHF.

Comment on this clonotype: A much larger clonotype is one base distant, so this may be a read error. The rearrangement links TRBV5-1 to TRBJ2-5; 9 bases are a match to TRBD2. Per the germline V gene, CDR1 is SGHRS and CDR2 is YFSETQ. The CDR3 sequence is 13 residues long. DNA of the CDR3: TGCGCCAGCAGGCGGGAGGGCCTGGAGAACCAGTACTTC. This codes for CASRREGLENQYF.